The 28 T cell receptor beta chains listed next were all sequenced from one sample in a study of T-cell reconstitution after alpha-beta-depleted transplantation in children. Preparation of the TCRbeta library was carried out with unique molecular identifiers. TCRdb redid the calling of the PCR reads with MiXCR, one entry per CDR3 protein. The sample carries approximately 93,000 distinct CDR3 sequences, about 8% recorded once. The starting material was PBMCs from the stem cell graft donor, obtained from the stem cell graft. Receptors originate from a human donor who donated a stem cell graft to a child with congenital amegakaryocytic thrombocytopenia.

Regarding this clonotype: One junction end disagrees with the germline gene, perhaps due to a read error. The CDR3 coding sequence is TGTGCCAGCAGCTTAGACGTGGGGGACTATAGCTACACCTTC. Amino acid sequence: CASSLDVGDYSYTF. The chain combines TRBV7-2 with TRBJ1-2; a weak D match, TRBD1 (5 bases). This CDR3 region has 14 residues. Germline V gives CDR1 SGHTA, CDR2 FQGNSA.

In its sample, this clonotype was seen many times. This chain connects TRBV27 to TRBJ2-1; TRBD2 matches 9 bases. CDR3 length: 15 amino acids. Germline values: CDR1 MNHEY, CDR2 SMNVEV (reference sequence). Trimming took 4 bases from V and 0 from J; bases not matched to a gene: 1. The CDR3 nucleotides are TGTGCCAGCAGTTCGGGACTAGCCTCCTACAATGAGCAGTTCTTC. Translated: CASSSGLASYNEQFF.

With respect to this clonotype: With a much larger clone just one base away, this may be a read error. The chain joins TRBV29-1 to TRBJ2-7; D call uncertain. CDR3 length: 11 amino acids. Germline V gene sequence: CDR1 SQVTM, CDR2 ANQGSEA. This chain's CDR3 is CSVAYSYEHYF. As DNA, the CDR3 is TGCAGCGTTGCGTACTCCTACGAGCACTACTTC.

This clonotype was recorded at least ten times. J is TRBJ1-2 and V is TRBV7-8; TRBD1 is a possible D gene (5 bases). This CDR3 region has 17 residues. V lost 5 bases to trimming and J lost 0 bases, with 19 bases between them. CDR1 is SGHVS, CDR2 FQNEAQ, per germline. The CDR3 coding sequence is TGTGCCAGCAGCCCGCTCGAGGGAGGGACCACTAACTATGGCTACACCTTC. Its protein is CASSPLEGGTTNYGYTF.

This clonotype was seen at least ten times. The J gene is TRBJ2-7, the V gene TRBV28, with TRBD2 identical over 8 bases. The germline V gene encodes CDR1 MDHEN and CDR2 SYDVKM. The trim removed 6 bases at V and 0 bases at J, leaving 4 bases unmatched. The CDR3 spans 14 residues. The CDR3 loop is CASSRRGGSYEQYF. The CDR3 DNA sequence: TGTGCCAGCAGCCGACGGGGGGGCTCCTACGAGCAGTACTTC.

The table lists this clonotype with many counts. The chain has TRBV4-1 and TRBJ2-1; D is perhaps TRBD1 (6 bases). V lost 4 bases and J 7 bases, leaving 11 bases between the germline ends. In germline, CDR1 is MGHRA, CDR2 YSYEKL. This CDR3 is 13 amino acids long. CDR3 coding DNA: TGCGCCAGCAGCCTTTCCACAGGGAATGAGCAGTTCTTC. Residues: CASSLSTGNEQFF.

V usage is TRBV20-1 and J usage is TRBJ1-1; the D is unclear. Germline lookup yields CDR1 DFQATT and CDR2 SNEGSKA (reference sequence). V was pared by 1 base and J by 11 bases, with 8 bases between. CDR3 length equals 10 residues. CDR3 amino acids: CSARAELAFF. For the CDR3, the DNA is TGCAGTGCTAGAGCGGAACTCGCTTTCTTT.

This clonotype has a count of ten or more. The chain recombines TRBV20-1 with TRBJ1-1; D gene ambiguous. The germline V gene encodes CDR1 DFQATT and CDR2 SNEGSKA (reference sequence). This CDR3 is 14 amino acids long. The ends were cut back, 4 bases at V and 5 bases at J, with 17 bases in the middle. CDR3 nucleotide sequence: TGCAGTGCTATGAAGACCCTTTCGCGGACTGAAGCTTTCTTT. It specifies CSAMKTLSRTEAFF.

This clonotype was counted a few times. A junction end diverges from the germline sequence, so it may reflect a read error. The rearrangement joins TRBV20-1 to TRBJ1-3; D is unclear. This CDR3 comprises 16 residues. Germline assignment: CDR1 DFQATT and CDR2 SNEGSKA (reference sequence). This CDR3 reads CCARDARAPSGNTIYF. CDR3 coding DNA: TGCTGTGCTAGAGACGCGAGGGCTCCCTCTGGAAACACCATATATTTT.

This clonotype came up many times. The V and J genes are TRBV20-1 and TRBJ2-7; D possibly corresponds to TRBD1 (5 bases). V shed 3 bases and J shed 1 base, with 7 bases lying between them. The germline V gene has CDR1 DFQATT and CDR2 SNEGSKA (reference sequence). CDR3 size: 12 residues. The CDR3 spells CSASTGSYEQYF. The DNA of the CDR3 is TGCAGTGCTAGTACAGGTTCCTACGAGCAGTACTTC.

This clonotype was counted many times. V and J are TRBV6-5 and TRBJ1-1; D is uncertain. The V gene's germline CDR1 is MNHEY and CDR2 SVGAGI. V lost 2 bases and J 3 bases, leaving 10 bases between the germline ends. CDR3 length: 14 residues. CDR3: CASSYQLQYTEAFF. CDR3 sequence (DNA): TGTGCCAGCAGTTACCAGCTACAATACACTGAAGCTTTCTTT.

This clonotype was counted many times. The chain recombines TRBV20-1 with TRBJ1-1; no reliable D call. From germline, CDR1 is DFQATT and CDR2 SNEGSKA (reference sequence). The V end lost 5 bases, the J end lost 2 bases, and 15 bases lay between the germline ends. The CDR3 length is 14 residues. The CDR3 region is CSAQTARSNTEAFF. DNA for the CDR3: TGCAGTGCTCAGACCGCTAGGTCCAACACTGAAGCTTTCTTT.

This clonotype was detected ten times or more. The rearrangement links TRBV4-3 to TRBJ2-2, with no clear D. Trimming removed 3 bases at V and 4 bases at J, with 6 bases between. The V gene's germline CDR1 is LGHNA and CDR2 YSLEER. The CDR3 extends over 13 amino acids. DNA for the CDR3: TGCGCCAGCAGCCAGGCAGCCACCGGGGAGCTGTTTTTT. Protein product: CASSQAATGELFF.

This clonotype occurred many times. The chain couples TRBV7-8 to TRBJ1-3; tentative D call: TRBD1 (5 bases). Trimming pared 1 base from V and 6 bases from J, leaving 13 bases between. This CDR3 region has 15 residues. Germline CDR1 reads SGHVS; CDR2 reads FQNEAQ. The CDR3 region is CASSLGRRAENTIYF. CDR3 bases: TGTGCCAGCAGCTTAGGGCGCAGGGCGGAAAACACCATATATTTT.

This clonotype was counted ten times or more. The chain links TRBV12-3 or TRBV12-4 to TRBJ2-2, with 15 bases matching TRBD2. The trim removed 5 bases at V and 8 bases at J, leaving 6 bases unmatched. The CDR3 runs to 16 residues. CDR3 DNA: TGTGCCAGCAGTCCCTGGACTAGCGGGGGGGCAGGGGAGCTGTTTTTT. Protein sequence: CASSPWTSGGAGELFF.

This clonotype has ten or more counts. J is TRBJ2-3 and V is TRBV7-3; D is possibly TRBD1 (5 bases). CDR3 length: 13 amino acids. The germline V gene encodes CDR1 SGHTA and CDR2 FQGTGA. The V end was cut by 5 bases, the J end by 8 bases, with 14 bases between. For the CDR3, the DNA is TGTGCCAGCAGCCCCCTAGGGGTGGGTACGCAGTATTTT. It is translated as CASSPLGVGTQYF.

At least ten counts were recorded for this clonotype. CDR3 sequence: CASSLGLAIGELFF. The CDR3 DNA is TGCGCCAGCAGCCTTGGACTAGCTATCGGGGAGCTGTTTTTT. V is TRBV5-1 and J is TRBJ2-2; TRBD2 matches 8 bases. The CDR3 runs 14 residues. Germline V gene lookup returns CDR1 SGHRS and CDR2 YFSETQ. The junction had 6 bases not matched to a gene; V was cut back by 4 bases and J by 7 bases.

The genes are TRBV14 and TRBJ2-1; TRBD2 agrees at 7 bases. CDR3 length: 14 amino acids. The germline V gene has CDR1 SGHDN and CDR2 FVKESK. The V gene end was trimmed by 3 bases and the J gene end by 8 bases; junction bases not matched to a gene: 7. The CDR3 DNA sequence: TGTGCCAGCAGCCACGGGACTACCATGGATGAGCAGTTCTTC. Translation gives CASSHGTTMDEQFF. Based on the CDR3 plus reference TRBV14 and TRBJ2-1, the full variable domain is EAGVTQFPSHSVIEKGQTVTLRCDPISGHDNLYWYRRVMGKEIKFLLHFVKESKQDESGMPNNRFLAERTGGTYSTLKVQPAELEDSGVYFCASSHGTTMDEQFFGPGTRLTVL.

The CDR3 bases are TGTGCCATGGGCCCTGCGCTCCTCGGCCAGCCCCAGCATTTT. This gives the protein CAMGPALLGQPQHF. This chain connects TRBV28 to TRBJ1-5; D ambiguous. V lost 10 bases and J 7 bases, leaving 20 bases between the germline ends. The CDR3 sequence is 14 residues long. CDR1 and CDR2 (germline): MDHEN, SYDVKM.

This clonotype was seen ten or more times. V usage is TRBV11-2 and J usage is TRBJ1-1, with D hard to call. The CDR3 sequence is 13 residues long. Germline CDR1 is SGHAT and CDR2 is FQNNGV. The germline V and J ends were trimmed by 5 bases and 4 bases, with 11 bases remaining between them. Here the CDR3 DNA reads TGTGCCAGCAGCCTCGGCCAGGTCACTGAAGCTTTCTTT. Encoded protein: CASSLGQVTEAFF.

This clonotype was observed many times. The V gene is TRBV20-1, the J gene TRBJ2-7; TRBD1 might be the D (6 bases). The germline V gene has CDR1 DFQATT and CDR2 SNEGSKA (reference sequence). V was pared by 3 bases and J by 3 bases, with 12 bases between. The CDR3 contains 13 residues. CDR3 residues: CSASRGELYEQYF. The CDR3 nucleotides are TGCAGTGCTAGCAGGGGAGAGCTCTACGAGCAGTACTTC.

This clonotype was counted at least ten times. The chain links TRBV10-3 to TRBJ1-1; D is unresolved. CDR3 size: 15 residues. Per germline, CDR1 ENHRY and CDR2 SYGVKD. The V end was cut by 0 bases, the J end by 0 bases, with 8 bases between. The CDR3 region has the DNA TGTGCCATCAGTGAGTCAGGCGCCATGAACACTGAAGCTTTCTTT. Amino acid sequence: CAISESGAMNTEAFF.

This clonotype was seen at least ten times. CDR3 nucleotides: TGTGCCAGCAGCCCAGGTTGGCAGGGATTAGGCCAGCAGTACTTC. Translation gives CASSPGWQGLGQQYF. The rearrangement joins TRBV12-3 or TRBV12-4 to TRBJ2-7, with D possibly matching TRBD1 (5 bases). This CDR3 has 15 residues. V dropped 6 bases and J dropped 8 bases, with 23 bases sitting between them.

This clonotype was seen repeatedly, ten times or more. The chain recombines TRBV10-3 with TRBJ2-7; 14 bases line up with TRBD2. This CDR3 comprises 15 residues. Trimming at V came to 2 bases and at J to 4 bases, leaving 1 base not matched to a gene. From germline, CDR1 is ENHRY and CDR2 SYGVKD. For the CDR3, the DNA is TGTGCCATCAGTGAGGGACTAGCGGGAGGATACGAGCAGTACTTC. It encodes CAISEGLAGGYEQYF.

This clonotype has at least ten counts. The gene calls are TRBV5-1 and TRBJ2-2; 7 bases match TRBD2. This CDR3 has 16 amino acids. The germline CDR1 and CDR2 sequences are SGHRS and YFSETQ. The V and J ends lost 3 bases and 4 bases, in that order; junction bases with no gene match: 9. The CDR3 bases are TGCGCCAGCAGCTCATCGACTAGCCTGGCCACCGGGGAGCTGTTTTTT. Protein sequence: CASSSSTSLATGELFF.

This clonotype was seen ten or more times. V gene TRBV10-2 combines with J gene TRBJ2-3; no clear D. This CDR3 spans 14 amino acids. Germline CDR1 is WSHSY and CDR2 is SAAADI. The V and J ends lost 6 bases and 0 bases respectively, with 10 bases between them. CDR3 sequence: CASRDRLSTDTQYF. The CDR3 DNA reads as TGCGCCAGCAGGGACCGTCTTAGCACAGATACGCAGTATTTT.

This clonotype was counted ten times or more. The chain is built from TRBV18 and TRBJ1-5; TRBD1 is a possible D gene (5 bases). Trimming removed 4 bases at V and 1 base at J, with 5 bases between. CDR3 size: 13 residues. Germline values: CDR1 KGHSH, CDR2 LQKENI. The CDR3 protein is CASSQGSNQPQHF. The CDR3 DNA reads TGTGCCAGCTCACAGGGGAGCAATCAGCCCCAGCATTTT.

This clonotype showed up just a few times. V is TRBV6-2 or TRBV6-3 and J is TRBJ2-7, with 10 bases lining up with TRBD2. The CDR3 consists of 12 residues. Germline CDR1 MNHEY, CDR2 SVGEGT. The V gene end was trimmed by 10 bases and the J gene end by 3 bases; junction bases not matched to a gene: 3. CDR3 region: CATRTSGYEQYF. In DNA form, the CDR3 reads TGTGCCACCCGGACTAGCGGCTACGAGCAGTACTTC.